This T cell receptor (beta chain) was captured by sequencing in a study of T cells after yellow fever vaccination. CDR3 size: 16 residues. Germline values: CDR1 MNHEY, CDR2 SMNVEV (reference sequence). The V gene end was trimmed by 6 bases and the J gene end by 0 bases; junction bases not matched to a gene: 8. A remark on this clonotype: What it binds is not known.

Points from the study as a whole: The booster response re-showed most primary clones: approximately 95% CD4, approximately 90% CD8.

Making TCR cDNA involved 5'RACE template switching, which added UMIs and a universal primer site. TCRdb re-called the 5' RACE reads through MiXCR, storing one row per CDR3 protein. This repertoire shows nearly 550,000 distinct CDR3 sequences, about 19% found once; its top ten account for 13% to 15%. Source: PBMCs, taken 15 days after the yellow fever booster vaccination. This TCR derives from a man in his thirties or forties who received the YFV17D yellow fever vaccine. This chain joins TRBV27 and TRBJ2-1, with 7 bases aligning to TRBD2. The CDR3 nucleotides are TGTGCCAGCAGAAGAACTAGCGACAGCTCCTACAATGAGCAGTTCTTC. This codes for CASRRTSDSSYNEQFF.